This TCR beta chain was identified in a study of T cells in Graves' hyperthyroidism and ophthalmopathy. Whole-study findings and limits: A model using 13 V-J features told ophthalmopathy apart from stable hyperthyroidism.

Amplification of TCR beta CDR3 regions used RNA as the template. Carried out on the TCR CDR3, a first-round RT-PCR used the HTBI primer set. TCRdb fed the multiplex PCR reads into MiXCR, producing one record per CDR3 protein. The table includes almost 600,000 distinct CDR3 sequences, 40% to 55% detected once. Worth noting for this clonotype: Its antigen is not known.

V gave up 1 base and J gave up 9 bases, with 13 bases separating them. Germline V gene data show CDR1 as SEHNR and CDR2 as FQNEAQ (reference sequence). CDR3 length: 14 residues. Across 18 months, stable Graves' hyperthyroidism was marked by no progression to ophthalmopathy. Hyperthyroidism had been newly diagnosed in patients aged 18 to 65, and its duration was under 2 months. Uncontrolled infection, other autoimmune disease, pregnancy or lactation excluded patients. The rearrangement uses TRBV7-9 and TRBJ1-5; TRBD1 is a possible D gene (5 bases). The TCR originated in a woman aged 18-29 years with Graves' hyperthyroidism. Sequencing input: peripheral blood or thyroid tissue (not recorded which). The CDR3 protein is CASSLGTRGMPQHF. The CDR3, as DNA: TGTGCCAGCAGCTTAGGGACACGGGGTATGCCCCAGCATTTT.